Sequencing of this T cell receptor (beta chain) was carried out in a study of blood T cells in healthy people across ages. A word on this clonotype: Its target is unknown.

The study's findings and limits: Estimates drawn from one million T cells were deemed to understate diversity. The unsorted PBMCs prevented any conclusive comparison of naive versus antigen-experienced cells.

For the second PCR, which ran for 7 to 11 cycles, a sample-barcoded 5' primer and a J-beta primer mix were used. TCRdb reprocessed the 5' RACE reads with MiXCR, giving one entry per CDR3 protein. The sample has 720,000 or so distinct CDR3 sequences, roughly 41% seen once. Donors ranged from roughly 6 to 100 years old and were healthy Caucasians in Russia. Germline V gene lookup returns CDR1 LGHNA and CDR2 YSLEER. This CDR3 is 14 amino acids long. V was cut by 1 base and J by 5 bases, with 9 bases left in between. The sequence was obtained from a man older than 75 in good health. The specimen was blood. V gene TRBV4-3 combines with J gene TRBJ1-5; a possible D gene is TRBD1 (5 bases). CDR3: CASSQVVGDQPQHF. The CDR3 nucleotides are TGCGCCAGCAGCCAAGTTGTAGGGGATCAGCCCCAGCATTTT.